The 3 T cell receptor beta chains in this list originate from one sample, sequenced in a study of cytomegalovirus exposure and HLA in healthy donors. The PCR was carried out with 60 Vbeta primers and 13 Jbeta primers. The method was immunoSEQ multiplex PCR; TCRdb's version includes in-frame clones alone and lacks a portion of them. The table shows 110,000 or so clones, with 82% occurring only once. Sequencing used PBMCs. The receptors were sampled from a woman younger than 35 in good health and CMV-seronegative.

CDR3 loop: CASSVSGSVDEQFF. The CDR3 DNA follows: TGTGCCAGCTCAGTTAGCGGGAGCGTCGATGAGCAGTTCTTC. The rearrangement joins TRBV18 to TRBJ2-1, with TRBD2 matching over 9 bases. With V trimmed by 5 bases and J by 8 bases, 7 bases remained unmatched. Germline loops: CDR1 KGHSH, CDR2 LQKENI. The CDR3 spans 14 residues. The whole variable domain, remainder taken from reference TRBV18 and TRBJ2-1, is NAGVMQNPRHLVRRRGQEARLRCSPMKGHSHVYWYRQLPEEGLKFMVYLQKENIIDESGMPKERFSAEFPKEGPSILRIQQVVRGDSAAYFCASSVSGSVDEQFFGPGTRLTVL.

The CDR3 loop reads CASSWQGGEEKLFF. CDR3 in DNA: TGTGCCAGCAGCTGGCAGGGCGGAGAGGAAAAACTGTTTTTT. This sequence joins TRBV7-9 and TRBJ1-4; D may be TRBD1 (5 bases). This CDR3 is built from 14 residues. Germline assignment: CDR1 SEHNR and CDR2 FQNEAQ (reference sequence). V shed 4 bases and J shed 8 bases, with 14 bases lying between them.

The chain employs TRBV19 and TRBJ1-1; D is undetermined. Germline V gene sequence: CDR1 LNHDA, CDR2 SQIVND (reference sequence). V was clipped by 7 bases and J by 1 base, with 13 bases between them. There are 14 residues in the CDR3. CDR3 protein: CASTGPTRNTEAFF. The CDR3 region has the DNA TGTGCCAGTACTGGGCCTACCAGGAACACTGAAGCTTTCTTT.